This T cell receptor beta chain was recorded in a study of shared clonotypes between healthy human individuals. At the level of the study: CD8 memory received one plate per donor, CD8 naive two, CD4 memory three and CD4 naive three. Regarding the study as a whole: Among donors, the sharing of clonotypes was expected to be influenced by sequencing depth.

The ends were cut back, 6 bases at V and 5 bases at J, with 17 bases in the middle. Germline values: CDR1 MNHEY, CDR2 SMNVEV (reference sequence). The CDR3 covers 15 residues. It was CD45RO-negative cells, positively selected for CCR7, that made up naive CD8 cells, with terminally differentiated effector memory CD45RA+ cells excluded. Sequencing used immunoSEQ multiplex PCR; TCRdb keeps in-frame clones, though not all of them. Of roughly 2.1 million clones in the sample, about 93% are singletons; the top ten hold more than 1.5%. About this clone: Antigen unknown.

This receptor was identified in a man aged 18 to 35 in good health. Some clones in this sample may be carry-over from other donors' samples. The chain carries TRBV27 and TRBJ2-1; D might be TRBD2 (6 bases). The sample comprised naive CD8+ T cells from PBMCs. CDR3 region: CASRPRLVEDNEQFF. The CDR3 coding sequence is TGTGCCAGCAGGCCAAGACTAGTAGAGGACAATGAGCAGTTCTTC.